This T cell receptor (beta chain) was found in a study of blood T cell repertoires in COVID-19. Study-level background: Material from acute and convalescent COVID-19 was sourced from the United States, Italy and Spain.

The repertoire was sequenced with immunoSEQ multiplex PCR; TCRdb's copy has only in-frame clones and lacks some. This sample yields more than 300,000 clones, of which over 75% are seen a single time; around 2% belongs to the top ten. The participants were between 18 and 89 years old and came from 24 US areas. The sequencing input was PBMCs or T cells enriched from blood (not recorded which). This TCR was sampled from a man in his forties or fifties in a cohort exposed to, infected with or recovered from COVID-19 (not recorded which).

CDR3 coding DNA: TGTGCCAGCAGCTTTAGCGGGGCGTACCAAGAGACCCAGTACTTC. It codes for CASSFSGAYQETQYF. V is TRBV11-2 and J is TRBJ2-5; TRBD2 matches 8 bases. Trimming at V came to 3 bases and at J to 0 bases, leaving 3 bases not matched to a gene. CDR1 and CDR2 (germline): SGHAT, FQNNGV. The CDR3 loop spans 15 amino acids.